This T cell receptor beta chain came from a study of CD8+ T cells in alopecia areata. Study conclusions and caveats: Sequencing of scalp samples also includes resident alphabeta T cells from normal skin.

Note on this clone: Its antigen is not identified.

After isolation, RNA underwent reverse transcription to generate cDNA as the sequencing template. Libraries were prepared by immunoSEQ multiplex PCR; TCRdb keeps only in-frame clonotypes and omits some of them. Among 150,000 to 200,000 clones listed, around three fifths were seen once. The sample's treatment: oral pan-JAK inhibitor, 5-10 mg twice daily. The material sequenced was CD4+ T cells sorted from blood, taken at week 24, from a patient treated with tofacitinib. This TCR derives from a human donor with alopecia areata.

Here the CDR3 DNA reads TGTGCCAGCAGCTTTAGCGACAATGAGCAGTTCTTC. As protein: CASSFSDNEQFF. This chain connects TRBV11-2 to TRBJ2-1; D possibly corresponds to TRBD2 (5 bases). This CDR3 is built from 12 residues. CDR1 is SGHAT, CDR2 FQNNGV, per germline. Trimming shortened V by 3 bases and J by 5 bases, and 5 bases separated the two germline ends.